Following are 24 T cell receptor beta chains from one sample sequenced in a study of cytomegalovirus exposure and HLA in healthy donors. The PCR employed 60 Vbeta primers together with 13 Jbeta primers. The protocol was immunoSEQ multiplex PCR, while the TCRdb copy is restricted to in-frame clones and leaves out a portion. The table lists 110,000 to 150,000 clones, about 80% of them singletons. The sequenced material came from PBMCs. Receptors originate from a woman in her thirties or forties in good health and CMV-seronegative.

The rearrangement links TRBV4-2 to TRBJ2-1; 9 bases line up with TRBD2. Germline CDR1 reads LGHNA; CDR2 reads YNFKEQ. The V and J ends lost 2 bases and 8 bases, in that order; junction bases with no gene match: 10. This CDR3 region has 16 residues. The CDR3 DNA reads TGTGCCAGCAGCCAACGATTAGCGGGAGCCGAAGATGAGCAGTTCTTC. Its protein product is CASSQRLAGAEDEQFF.

The chain links TRBV28 to TRBJ1-5; tentative D call: TRBD1 (5 bases). The CDR3 has 17 amino acids. Per the germline V gene, CDR1 is MDHEN and CDR2 is SYDVKM. V lost 1 base and J lost 0, with 13 bases in between. CDR3 protein: CASSLLARDYSNQPQHF. DNA for the CDR3: TGTGCCAGCAGTTTATTAGCCAGGGACTATAGCAATCAGCCCCAGCATTTT.

The CDR3 is CASSLEGGETQYF. CDR3 bases: TGTGCCAGCAGCTTAGAGGGGGGGGAGACCCAGTACTTC. This chain connects TRBV11-2 to TRBJ2-5, with 7 bases fitting TRBD2. Trimming at V came to 0 bases and at J to 5 bases, leaving 0 bases not matched to a gene. Per the germline V gene, CDR1 is SGHAT and CDR2 is FQNNGV. The CDR3 is 13 amino acids.

J is TRBJ2-6 and V is TRBV7-2; tentative D call: TRBD1 (5 bases). This CDR3 has 12 residues. The V end was cut by 3 bases, the J end by 8 bases, with 5 bases between. Germline V gives CDR1 SGHTA, CDR2 FQGNSA. CDR3 sequence: CASSLGPNVLTF. The DNA of the CDR3 is TGTGCCAGCAGCTTGGGGCCCAACGTCCTGACTTTC.

This chain links TRBV4-1 with TRBJ2-1; TRBD1 agrees at 8 bases. Germline CDR1 is MGHRA and CDR2 is YSYEKL. V dropped 4 bases and J dropped 6; count of bases not matched to a gene: 14. The CDR3 has 17 residues. The CDR3 here is CASSRAGGGALLNEQFF. In DNA form, the CDR3 reads TGCGCCAGCAGCCGAGCAGGGGGCGGGGCACTCCTCAATGAGCAGTTCTTC.

CDR3 sequence (DNA): TGCAGTGCCGCACAGGGGGAAGCTTTCTTT. The encoded protein is CSAAQGEAFF. The chain joins TRBV20-1 to TRBJ1-1; 7 nucleotides agree with TRBD1. The CDR3 has 10 residues. Looked up from germline, CDR1 is DFQATT and CDR2 is SNEGSKA (reference sequence). The junction had 3 bases not matched to a gene; V was cut back by 6 bases and J by 8 bases.

The V call is TRBV28, the J call TRBJ1-3; possible D gene TRBD1, 6 bases. Germline V CDR1 and CDR2: MDHEN, SYDVKM. The CDR3 is 18 amino acids. The ends were cut back, 1 base at V and 0 bases at J, with 16 bases in the middle. CDR3: CASSLFLRDRSSGNTIYF. CDR3 bases: TGTGCCAGCAGTTTATTCTTACGAGACAGGAGCTCTGGAAACACCATATATTTT.

This clone has only one observation. The V call is TRBV5-6, the J call TRBJ2-7; possible D gene TRBD2, 5 bases. There are 12 residues in the CDR3. Trimming shortened V by 4 bases and J by 6 bases, and 11 bases separated the two germline ends. Per the germline V gene, CDR1 is SGHDT and CDR2 is YYEEEE. The CDR3 sequence is CASSQEESEQYF. The CDR3 DNA follows: TGTGCCAGCAGCCAGGAGGAGAGCGAGCAGTACTTC.

This chain uses TRBV28 with TRBJ1-4, with D possibly being TRBD1 (6 bases). In germline, CDR1 is MDHEN, CDR2 SYDVKM. The CDR3 loop spans 13 amino acids. V lost 11 bases and J 8 bases, leaving 18 bases between the germline ends. CDR3 nucleotides: TGTGCCGGCTCACAGGGAAGACGCGAAAAACTGTTTTTT. It is translated as CAGSQGRREKLFF.

This clone has more than one count but fewer than ten. This chain joins TRBV14 and TRBJ2-1, with D maybe TRBD2 (6 bases). V gave up 0 bases and J gave up 8 bases, with 23 bases separating them. The germline V gene has CDR1 SGHDN and CDR2 FVKESK. CDR3 length: 18 residues. In DNA, the CDR3 is TGTGCCAGCAGCCAAGATTGGCGACTAGTAGTTGGAGAGGATGAGCAGTTCTTC. Protein product: CASSQDWRLVVGEDEQFF. Drawing the rest from reference TRBV14 and TRBJ2-1, the complete variable domain is EAGVTQFPSHSVIEKGQTVTLRCDPISGHDNLYWYRRVMGKEIKFLLHFVKESKQDESGMPNNRFLAERTGGTYSTLKVQPAELEDSGVYFCASSQDWRLVVGEDEQFFGPGTRLTVL.

This chain joins TRBV30 and TRBJ2-7; D unclear. CDR3 length: 11 residues. V lost 3 bases, J lost 2 bases, and 5 bases lay in between. Germline CDR1 reads GTSNPN; CDR2 reads SVGIG (reference sequence). The CDR3, as DNA: TGTGCCTGGAGGTCCGCCTACGAGCAGTACTTC. This sequence encodes CAWRSAYEQYF.

This chain links TRBV11-2 with TRBJ2-5; 12 bases are a match to TRBD2. The end of the DNA aligns better with TRBJ2-7, so the J call may be wrong. The CDR3 covers 15 residues. The germline gives CDR1 SGHAT, CDR2 FQNNGV. CDR3: CASSGLAGLTYEQYF. The CDR3 DNA reads TGTGCCAGCAGTGGACTAGCGGGGCTAACCTACGAGCAGTACTTC.

The chain has TRBV27 and TRBJ1-2, with 9 positions matching TRBD1. Germline CDR1 is MNHEY and CDR2 is SMNVEV (reference sequence). This CDR3 comprises 14 residues. After removal of 3 bases from V and 8 bases from J, the junction contained 7 bases not matched to a gene. CDR3 in amino acids: CASSFTGGSRGYTF. The CDR3 bases are TGTGCCAGCAGTTTCACAGGGGGCTCACGGGGCTACACCTTC.

J is TRBJ2-7 and V is TRBV5-4; 8 positions agree with TRBD2. This CDR3 contains 15 residues. V dropped 5 bases and J dropped 3; count of bases not matched to a gene: 10. Germline V gene sequence: CDR1 SGHNT, CDR2 YYREEE (reference sequence). CDR3 in amino acids: CASSLSGRAYYEQYF. CDR3 nucleotides: TGTGCCAGCAGTTTAAGCGGGAGAGCTTACTACGAGCAGTACTTC.

CDR3 protein: CASSPSSGIYNEQFF. The CDR3 nucleotides read TGCGCCAGCAGCCCCTCTAGCGGAATCTACAATGAGCAGTTCTTC. The rearrangement joins TRBV4-3 to TRBJ2-1; 7 positions agree with TRBD2. CDR1 LGHNA and CDR2 YSLEER come from the germline V gene. The CDR3 has 15 residues. V was clipped by 4 bases and J by 3 bases; unmatched bases: 6.

The chain couples TRBV6-5 to TRBJ2-7, with D perhaps matching TRBD2 (5 bases). Germline-derived CDR1 and CDR2 are MNHEY and SVGAGI. The ends were cut back, 2 bases at V and 0 bases at J, with 14 bases in the middle. CDR3 length: 16 amino acids. CDR3 residues: CASSYASLENSYEQYF. The CDR3 region has the DNA TGTGCCAGCAGTTACGCTAGCTTAGAGAACTCCTACGAGCAGTACTTC.

This chain joins TRBV7-3 and TRBJ2-1; D possibly corresponds to TRBD1 (5 bases). Trimming removed 2 bases at V and 8 bases at J, with 10 bases between. This CDR3 contains 13 residues. Germline assignment: CDR1 SGHTA and CDR2 FQGTGA. In DNA form, the CDR3 reads TGTGCCAGCAGCTTAGCTAGGGGCCATGAGCAGTTCTTC. This gives the protein CASSLARGHEQFF.

The V gene is TRBV15, the J gene TRBJ2-3; tentatively, D is TRBD2 (5 bases). The CDR3 consists of 13 residues. Trimming shortened V by 5 bases and J by 2 bases, and 8 bases separated the two germline ends. Germline lookup yields CDR1 LNHNV and CDR2 YYDKDF (reference sequence). Here the CDR3 DNA reads TGTGCCACCAGCCTTAGCGTCACAGATACGCAGTATTTT. Protein: CATSLSVTDTQYF.

This chain connects TRBV28 to TRBJ1-3; TRBD1 might be the D (6 bases). This CDR3 region has 18 residues. Per germline, CDR1 MDHEN and CDR2 SYDVKM. Trimming removed 5 bases at V and 1 base at J, with 21 bases between. In DNA, the CDR3 is TGTGCCAGCAGTCCGCGACTTTACAGGGCACTATCTGGAAACACCATATATTTT. This sequence encodes CASSPRLYRALSGNTIYF.

This clone has just a few counts. This chain connects TRBV7-9 to TRBJ1-4, with 7 positions matching TRBD1. The CDR3 is made up of 17 amino acids. V lost 1 base, J lost 0 bases, and 5 bases stayed unmatched. Germline V gene sequence: CDR1 SEHNR, CDR2 FQNEAQ (reference sequence). CDR3 nucleotide sequence: TGTGCCAGCAGCTTAGGACAGGGCCGGGCAACTAATGAAAAACTGTTTTTT. It is translated as CASSLGQGRATNEKLFF. Supplemented by reference TRBV7-9 and TRBJ1-4, the full variable domain reads DTGVSQNPRHKITKRGQNVTFRCDPISEHNRLYWYRQTLGQGPEFLTYFQNEAQLEKSRLLSDRFSAERPKGSFSTLEIQRTEQGDSAMYLCASSLGQGRATNEKLFFGSGTQLSVL.

The V and J genes are TRBV6-1 and TRBJ2-7, with D uncertain. In germline, CDR1 is MNHNS, CDR2 SASEGT. CDR3 size: 13 residues. V lost 2 bases, J lost 0 bases, and 5 bases lay in between. CDR3 nucleotides: TGTGCCAGCAGTGAAACGGTCTCCTACGAGCAGTACTTC. It codes for CASSETVSYEQYF.

This clone is a singleton in its sample. The chain carries TRBV29-1 and TRBJ2-3, with a possible D match to TRBD1 (6 bases). Germline V gene lookup returns CDR1 SQVTM and CDR2 ANQGSEA. Between the trimmed V and J ends, which lost 4 bases and 0 bases, there was a span of 14 bases. There are 15 residues in the CDR3. The CDR3 region is CSVVRGERSTDTQYF. The CDR3 DNA reads TGCAGCGTTGTCAGGGGAGAAAGGAGCACAGATACGCAGTATTTT.

The chain has TRBV27 and TRBJ2-1, with TRBD2 matching over 11 bases. The V gene end was trimmed by 3 bases and the J gene end by 6 bases; junction bases not matched to a gene: 4. CDR1 is MNHEY, CDR2 SMNVEV, per germline (reference sequence). This CDR3 comprises 15 residues. The CDR3 sequence: CASSFRTSGGNEQFF. The CDR3 coding sequence is TGTGCCAGCAGTTTTCGAACTAGCGGGGGCAATGAGCAGTTCTTC.

Only one count was recorded for this clone. V usage is TRBV19 and J usage is TRBJ2-4, with D possibly TRBD2 on 5 matching bases. The V end was cut by 0 bases, the J end by 6 bases, with 12 bases between. The CDR3 runs 15 residues. Germline V CDR1 and CDR2: LNHDA, SQIVND (reference sequence). As DNA, the CDR3 is TGTGCCAGTAGTATAGAACCGGGGAAGGCAAACATTCAGTACTTC. It translates to CASSIEPGKANIQYF.